A selection of T cell receptor beta chains follows, all from one sample in a study of blood T cell repertoires in COVID-19. Method: immunoSEQ multiplex PCR; TCRdb's copy keeps in-frame clones and lacks some. The sample comprises approximately 300,000 clones, more than 80% of which are singletons, and roughly 3.3% rests with the top ten. Sample: peripheral blood. The receptors were gathered from a woman in her forties with acute or convalescent COVID-19. The CDR3 runs from the conserved cysteine through the conserved F or W. A D gene is named only where the DNA matches it firmly. Some rows have no size entry. The others give once, few or many, or a class for an expanded clone.

>.|TRBV12-3/TRBV12-4|TRBD1|TRBJ1-1
CASLRGRIEAFF
TGTGCCAGCCTAAGGGGGCGGATTGAAGCTTTCTTT
>once|TRBV6-1|.|TRBJ1-2
CASSENKYGYTF
TGTGCCAGCAGTGAAAACAAGTATGGCTACACCTTC
>.|TRBV5-1|.|TRBJ2-2
CASSPPQFLGELFF
TGCGCCAGCAGTCCCCCACAGTTCCTCGGGGAGCTGTTTTTT
>.|TRBV27|TRBD1|TRBJ1-1
CASSSGQGHIAYTEAFF
TGTGCCAGCAGTTCGGGACAGGGACATATCGCGTACACTGAAGCTTTCTTT
>.|TRBV4-1|.|TRBJ1-1
CASSHPGQGRTTEAFF
TGCGCCAGCAGCCACCCGGGCCAGGGGCGCACCACTGAAGCTTTCTTT
>.|TRBV6-5|.|TRBJ1-5
CASSLKPGGNQPQHF
TGTGCCAGCAGCCTTAAGCCCGGGGGCAATCAGCCCCAGCATTTT
>.|TRBV11-2|.|TRBJ2-2
CASSPGLAQTGELFF
TGTGCCAGCAGCCCCGGGCTAGCGCAAACCGGGGAGCTGTTTTTT
>.|TRBV11-2|TRBD1|TRBJ2-1
CASSLVTGKGNEQFF
TGTGCCAGCAGCTTAGTGACAGGGAAAGGTAATGAGCAGTTCTTC
>.|TRBV12-3/TRBV12-4|TRBD2|TRBJ2-5
CASSPPGGETQYF
TGTGCCAGCAGTCCCCCCGGGGGGGAGACCCAGTACTTC
>.|TRBV2|.|TRBJ1-5
CASLSGPYQPQHF
TGTGCCAGCCTATCCGGTCCCTATCAGCCCCAGCATTTT
>.|TRBV5-1|.|TRBJ1-1
CASSLAGTKNTEAFF
TGCGCCAGCAGCTTGGCAGGGACAAAGAACACTGAAGCTTTCTTT
>.|TRBV7-2|.|TRBJ1-2
CASSLGPYSNYGYTF
TGTGCCAGCAGCTTAGGGCCGTATTCTAACTATGGCTACACCTTC
>.|TRBV19|.|TRBJ1-5
CASNEGLSINQPQHF
TGTGCCAGTAACGAGGGTCTCTCAATTAATCAGCCCCAGCATTTT
>.|TRBV24-1|.|TRBJ1-2
CATSDFRTDYGYTF
TGTGCCACCAGTGATTTTCGGACAGATTATGGCTACACCTTC
>.|TRBV2|TRBD2|TRBJ2-3
CASSLRLAGDTDTQYF
TGTGCCAGCAGTCTGAGACTAGCGGGCGACACAGATACGCAGTATTTT
>.|TRBV5-5|.|TRBJ1-6
CASSLSGTLADSPLHF
TGTGCCAGCAGCTTGAGTGGCACACTGGCGGATTCACCCCTCCACTTT
>.|TRBV11-3|TRBD1|TRBJ2-5
CASSASRGQGETQYF
TGTGCCAGCAGCGCCAGCAGGGGGCAAGGAGAGACCCAGTACTTC
>.|TRBV9|TRBD1|TRBJ1-2
CASSLTGPYTF
TGTGCCAGCAGCTTGACAGGGCCCTACACCTTC
>.|TRBV6-1|TRBD1|TRBJ1-5
CASSEARQGERAQHF
TGTGCCAGCAGTGAAGCGCGGCAGGGGGAAAGGGCCCAGCATTTT
>.|TRBV5-1|TRBD1|TRBJ2-3
CASSLGTGRTDTQYF
TGCGCCAGCAGCTTGGGGACAGGGAGGACAGATACGCAGTATTTT
>once|TRBV28|.|TRBJ1-1
CASVDNMNTEAFF
TGTGCCAGCGTGGACAATATGAACACTGAAGCTTTCTTT
>.|TRBV4-1|.|TRBJ1-5
CASSQETGRVSSNQPQHF
TGCGCCAGCAGCCAAGAAACAGGCAGGGTTAGTAGCAATCAGCCCCAGCATTTT
>.|TRBV2|TRBD2|TRBJ2-1
CASSEPRLAGSNNEQFF
TGTGCCAGCAGTGAGCCGCGACTAGCGGGGAGCAACAATGAGCAGTTCTTC
>.|TRBV5-6|TRBD1|TRBJ2-1
CASSSGQGWDEQFF
TGTGCCAGCAGCTCGGGACAGGGATGGGATGAGCAGTTCTTC
>.|TRBV6-5|.|TRBJ1-2
CASSYSGGYGYTF
TGTGCCAGCAGTTACTCAGGGGGCTATGGCTACACCTTC
>.|TRBV5-1|.|TRBJ1-1
CASSLEADRNTEAFF
TGCGCCAGCAGCTTGGAGGCAGACAGGAACACTGAAGCTTTCTTT
>.|TRBV18|.|TRBJ2-3
CASSPSTGSKGTDTQYF
TGTGCCAGCTCACCGAGTACAGGGTCCAAAGGCACAGATACGCAGTATTTT
>.|TRBV11-2|TRBD1|TRBJ1-2
CASSYLKGANYGYTF
TGTGCCAGCAGCTATTTAAAGGGGGCGAACTATGGCTACACCTTC
>.|TRBV5-1|.|TRBJ2-1
CASSLAKAEQFF
TGCGCCAGCAGCTTGGCCAAAGCTGAGCAGTTCTTC
>.|TRBV7-8|.|TRBJ2-2
CASSFPLRGGTGELFF
TGTGCCAGCAGCTTCCCTCTTAGGGGGGGTACCGGGGAGCTGTTTTTT
>.|TRBV6-5|.|TRBJ2-5
CASSSPGTLLETQYF
TGTGCCAGCAGTTCACCCGGGACTCTCCTTGAGACCCAGTACTTC
>.|TRBV10-3|.|TRBJ2-1
CAISENGHNEQFF
TGTGCCATCAGTGAGAACGGTCACAATGAGCAGTTCTTC
>.|TRBV10-3|.|TRBJ1-1
CAISSGLTEAFF
TGTGCCATCAGCTCGGGACTCACTGAAGCTTTCTTT
>.|TRBV19|TRBD1|TRBJ1-5
CASSSWHRQGNSNQPQHF
TGTGCCAGTAGTTCCTGGCACCGACAGGGGAATAGCAATCAGCCCCAGCATTTT
>.|TRBV3-1/TRBV3-2|.|TRBJ1-6
CASSPTLGSNSPLHF
TGTGCCAGCAGCCCCACATTGGGCTCAAATTCACCCCTCCACTTT
>.|TRBV7-9|.|TRBJ1-2
CASSLSNENYGYTF
TGTGCCAGCAGCTTATCAAACGAGAACTATGGCTACACCTTC
>.|TRBV10-1|.|TRBJ2-3
CATNGMEGATQYF
TGCGCCACCAACGGCATGGAGGGGGCAACGCAGTATTTT